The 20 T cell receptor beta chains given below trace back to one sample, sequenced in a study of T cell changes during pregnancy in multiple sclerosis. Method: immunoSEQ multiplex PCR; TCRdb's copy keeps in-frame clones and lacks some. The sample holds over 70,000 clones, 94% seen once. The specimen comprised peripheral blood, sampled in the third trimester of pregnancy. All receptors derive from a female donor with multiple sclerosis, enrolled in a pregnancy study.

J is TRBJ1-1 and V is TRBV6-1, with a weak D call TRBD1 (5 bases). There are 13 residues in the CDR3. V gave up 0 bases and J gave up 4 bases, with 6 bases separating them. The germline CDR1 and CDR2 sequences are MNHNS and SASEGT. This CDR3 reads CASSEAGPTEAFF. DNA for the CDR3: TGTGCCAGCAGTGAAGCGGGGCCCACTGAAGCTTTCTTT.

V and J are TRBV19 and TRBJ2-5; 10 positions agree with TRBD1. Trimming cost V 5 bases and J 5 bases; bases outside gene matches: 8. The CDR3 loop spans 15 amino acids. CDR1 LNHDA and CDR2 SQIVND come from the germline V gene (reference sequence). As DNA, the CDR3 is TGTGCCAGTAGTGCCCTGACAGGGGGCCGGGAGACCCAGTACTTC. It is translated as CASSALTGGRETQYF. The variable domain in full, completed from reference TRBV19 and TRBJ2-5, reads DGGITQSPKYLFRKEGQNVTLSCEQNLNHDAMYWYRQDPGQGLRLIYYSQIVNDFQKGDIAEGYSVSREKKESFPLTVTSAQKNPTAFYLCASSALTGGRETQYFGPGTRLLVL.

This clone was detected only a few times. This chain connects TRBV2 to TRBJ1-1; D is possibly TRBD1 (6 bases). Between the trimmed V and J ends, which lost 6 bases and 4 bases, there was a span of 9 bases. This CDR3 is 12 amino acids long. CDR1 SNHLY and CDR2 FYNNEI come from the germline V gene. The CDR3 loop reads CASRKDSTEAFF. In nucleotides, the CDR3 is TGTGCCAGCAGGAAGGACAGCACTGAAGCTTTCTTT.

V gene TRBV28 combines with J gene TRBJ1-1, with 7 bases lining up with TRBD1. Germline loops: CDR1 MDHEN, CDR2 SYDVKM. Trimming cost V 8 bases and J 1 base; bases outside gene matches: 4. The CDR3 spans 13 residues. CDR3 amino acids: CASRQGPNTEAFF. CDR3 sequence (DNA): TGTGCCAGCCGACAGGGACCGAACACTGAAGCTTTCTTT.

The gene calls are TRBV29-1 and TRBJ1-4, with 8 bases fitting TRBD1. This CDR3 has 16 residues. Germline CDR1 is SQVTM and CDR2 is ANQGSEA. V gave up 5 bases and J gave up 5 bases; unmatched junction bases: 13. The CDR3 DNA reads TGCAGCGTTTATTTCGGACAGGGAGGAAGGAATGAAAAACTGTTTTTT. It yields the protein CSVYFGQGGRNEKLFF.

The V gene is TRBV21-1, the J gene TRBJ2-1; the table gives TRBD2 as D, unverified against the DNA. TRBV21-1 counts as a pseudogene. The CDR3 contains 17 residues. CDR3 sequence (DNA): TGTGCCAGCATCCGTATCTTAAGCGGGTGGTCCTACAATGAGCAGTTCTTC. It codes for CASIRILSGWSYNEQFF.

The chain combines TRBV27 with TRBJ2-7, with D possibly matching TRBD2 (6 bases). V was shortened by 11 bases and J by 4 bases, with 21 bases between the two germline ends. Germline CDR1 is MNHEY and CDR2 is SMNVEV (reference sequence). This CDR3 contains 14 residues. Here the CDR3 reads CAGDGTRDRYEQYF. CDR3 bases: TGTGCCGGCGACGGGACTCGGGATAGGTACGAGCAGTACTTC.

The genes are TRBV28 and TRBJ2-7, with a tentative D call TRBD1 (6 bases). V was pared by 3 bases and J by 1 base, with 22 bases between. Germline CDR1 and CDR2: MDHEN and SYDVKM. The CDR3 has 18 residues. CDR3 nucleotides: TGTGCCAGCAGTTTTGTGAGGGTTCGGCGAGGGGGTTCCTACGAGCAGTACTTC. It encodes CASSFVRVRRGGSYEQYF.

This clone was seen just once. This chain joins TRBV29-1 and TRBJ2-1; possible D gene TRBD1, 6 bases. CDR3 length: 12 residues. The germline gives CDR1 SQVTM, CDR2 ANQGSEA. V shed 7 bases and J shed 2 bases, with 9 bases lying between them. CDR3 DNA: TGCAGCGGGGGGCGGCCCTACAATGAGCAGTTCTTC. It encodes CSGGRPYNEQFF.

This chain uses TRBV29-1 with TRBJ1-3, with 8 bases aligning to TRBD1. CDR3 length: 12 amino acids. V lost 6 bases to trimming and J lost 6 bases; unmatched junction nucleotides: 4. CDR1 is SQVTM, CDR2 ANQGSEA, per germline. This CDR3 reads CSVKTGANTIYF. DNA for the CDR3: TGCAGCGTAAAGACAGGGGCAAACACCATATATTTT.

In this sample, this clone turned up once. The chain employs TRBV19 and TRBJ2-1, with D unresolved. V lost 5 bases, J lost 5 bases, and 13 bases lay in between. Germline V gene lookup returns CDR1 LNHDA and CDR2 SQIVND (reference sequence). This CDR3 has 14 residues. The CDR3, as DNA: TGTGCCAGTAGTGTTTACAGTACCAACAATGAGCAGTTCTTC. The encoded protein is CASSVYSTNNEQFF.

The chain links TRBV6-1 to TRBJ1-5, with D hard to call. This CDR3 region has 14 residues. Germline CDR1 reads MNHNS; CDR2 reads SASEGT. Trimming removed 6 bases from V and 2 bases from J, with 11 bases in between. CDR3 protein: CASREYMGNQPQHF. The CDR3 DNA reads TGTGCCAGCAGAGAGTATATGGGCAATCAGCCCCAGCATTTT.

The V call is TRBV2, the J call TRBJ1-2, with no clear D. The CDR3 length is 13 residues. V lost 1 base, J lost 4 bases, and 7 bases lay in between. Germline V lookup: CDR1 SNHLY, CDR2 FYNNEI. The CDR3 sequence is CASSEGLVYGYTF. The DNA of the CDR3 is TGTGCCAGCAGTGAAGGACTAGTCTATGGCTACACCTTC.

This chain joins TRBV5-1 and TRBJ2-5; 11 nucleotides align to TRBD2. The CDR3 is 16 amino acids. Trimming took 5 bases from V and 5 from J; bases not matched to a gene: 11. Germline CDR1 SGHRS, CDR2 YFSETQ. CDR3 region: CASRPEVAGGRETQYF. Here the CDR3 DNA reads TGCGCCAGCAGACCCGAGGTAGCGGGAGGGCGCGAGACCCAGTACTTC.

In DNA form, the CDR3 reads TGTGCCAGCAGCAGGGATCGGCGCACAGATACGCAGTATTTT. It codes for CASSRDRRTDTQYF. The chain couples TRBV27 to TRBJ2-3, with a possible D match to TRBD1 (5 bases). CDR3 length: 14 amino acids. From germline, CDR1 is MNHEY and CDR2 SMNVEV (reference sequence). With 6 bases removed from V and 1 base from J, the gap between germline ends came to 11 bases.

The CDR3 region has the DNA TGTGCCAGCAGCCACGGCGCCGGGAGGGTTTATGGCTACACCTTC. Translating gives CASSHGAGRVYGYTF. The chain links TRBV14 to TRBJ1-2, with D uncertain. Germline CDR1 and CDR2: SGHDN and FVKESK. The V and J ends lost 3 bases and 5 bases respectively, with 16 bases between them. This CDR3 contains 15 residues.

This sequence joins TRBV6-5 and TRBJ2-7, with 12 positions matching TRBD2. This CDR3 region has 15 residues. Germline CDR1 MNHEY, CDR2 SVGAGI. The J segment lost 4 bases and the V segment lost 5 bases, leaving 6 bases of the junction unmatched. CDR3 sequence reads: CASSRLAGEGYEQYF. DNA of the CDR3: TGTGCCAGCAGTCGACTAGCGGGAGAGGGTTACGAGCAGTACTTC.

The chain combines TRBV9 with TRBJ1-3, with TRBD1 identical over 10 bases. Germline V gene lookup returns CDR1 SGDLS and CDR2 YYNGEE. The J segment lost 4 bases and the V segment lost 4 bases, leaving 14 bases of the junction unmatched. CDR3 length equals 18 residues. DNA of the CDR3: TGTGCCAGCAGCATGTCGGGACAGGGGCTCCTAAGCGGAAACACCATATATTTT. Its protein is CASSMSGQGLLSGNTIYF.

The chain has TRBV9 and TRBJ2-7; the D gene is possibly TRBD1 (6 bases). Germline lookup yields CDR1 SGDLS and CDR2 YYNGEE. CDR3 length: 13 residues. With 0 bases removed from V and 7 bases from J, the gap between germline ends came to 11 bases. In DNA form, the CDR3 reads TGTGCCAGCAGCGTAGCAGGGGCCGGGGAGCAGTACTTC. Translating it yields CASSVAGAGEQYF.

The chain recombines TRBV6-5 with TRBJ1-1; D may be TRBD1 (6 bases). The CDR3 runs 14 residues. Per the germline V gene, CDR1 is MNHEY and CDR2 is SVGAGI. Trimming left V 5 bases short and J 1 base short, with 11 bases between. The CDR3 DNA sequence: TGTGCCAGCAGTCGGTGGGGGCGGAACACTGAAGCTTTCTTT. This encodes CASSRWGRNTEAFF.